This T cell receptor (beta chain) was observed in a study of T cell repertoires in cytomegalovirus infection. TCRdb redid the calling of the reads with MiXCR, one entry per CDR3 protein. The sample holds approximately 590,000 distinct CDR3 sequences, about 40% seen once. This CDR3 spans 15 amino acids. Germline CDR1 SGHAT, CDR2 FQNNGV. V lost 5 bases and J lost 5, with 18 bases in between. As for this clonotype: The antigen is not known.

This receptor was obtained from a human donor in good health (CMV status not recorded). Some clones in this sample may be carry-over from other donors' samples. This sequence joins TRBV11-2 and TRBJ2-5; D possibly uses TRBD1 or TRBD2 (6 bases each). Sequenced here: cultured PBMCs, sampled from culture after CMV antigen stimulation. The CDR3 region is CASSLLGGSFETQYF. CDR3 DNA: TGTGCCAGCAGCCTACTGGGGGGCTCTTTCGAGACCCAGTACTTC.